The 27 T cell receptor beta chains presented below share a single source sample, sequenced in a study of cytomegalovirus exposure and HLA in healthy donors. The PCR ran on 60 Vbeta and 13 Jbeta primers. TCRdb's table, derived via immunoSEQ multiplex PCR, lists solely in-frame clones and lacks some. Here the sample spans about 130,000 clones, about 70% being singletons. Sequencing was carried out using PBMCs. Receptor source: a woman in her sixties or seventies in good health and CMV-seropositive.

The gene calls are TRBV27 and TRBJ2-7; 7 nucleotides match TRBD2. From germline, CDR1 is MNHEY and CDR2 SMNVEV (reference sequence). The CDR3 is 17 amino acids. Trimming cost V 6 bases and J 0 bases; bases outside gene matches: 14. CDR3 region: CASSYRGEAVFSYEQYF. The CDR3 nucleotides are TGTGCCAGCAGCTATCGGGGGGAGGCAGTTTTCTCCTACGAGCAGTACTTC.

J is TRBJ2-7 and V is TRBV11-1; 7 bases agree with TRBD2. Trimming removed 0 bases from V and 3 bases from J; junction bases left unmatched: 8. CDR3 length: 16 residues. Germline loops: CDR1 SGHAT, CDR2 FQDESV (reference sequence). CDR3 in amino acids: CASSLAGAGLIYEQYF. CDR3 nucleotides: TGTGCCAGCAGCTTAGCGGGAGCGGGGCTTATCTACGAGCAGTACTTC.

The gene calls are TRBV18 and TRBJ2-1, with 11 bases aligning to TRBD2. Germline-derived CDR1 and CDR2 are KGHSH and LQKENI. Trimming removed 0 bases from V and 7 bases from J; junction bases left unmatched: 5. This CDR3 contains 16 residues. CDR3 coding DNA: TGTGCCAGCTCACCACCTACTAGCGGGGGCGGGAATGAGCAGTTCTTC. Protein product: CASSPPTSGGGNEQFF.

This clone has more than one count but fewer than ten. The V call is TRBV9, the J call TRBJ2-3; 11 nucleotides line up with TRBD1. Germline CDR1 reads SGDLS; CDR2 reads YYNGEE. V gave up 5 bases and J gave up 6 bases; unmatched junction bases: 11. CDR3 length: 16 residues. The CDR3 sequence is CASRPPGTGGWDTQYF. In nucleotides, the CDR3 is TGTGCCAGCAGACCCCCCGGGACAGGGGGGTGGGATACGCAGTATTTT.

This clone was seen a few times. The chain carries TRBV19 and TRBJ2-1; weak D call: TRBD2 (7 bases). Germline CDR1 and CDR2: LNHDA and SQIVND (reference sequence). CDR3 length: 14 residues. V was trimmed by 4 bases and J by 5 bases, leaving 12 bases between them. Written as DNA, the CDR3 is TGTGCCAGTAGTAGGGGGGGCCTCAACAATGAGCAGTTCTTC. It translates to CASSRGGLNNEQFF. The entire variable domain, with the rest obtained from reference TRBV19 and TRBJ2-1, is as follows: DGGITQSPKYLFRKEGQNVTLSCEQNLNHDAMYWYRQDPGQGLRLIYYSQIVNDFQKGDIAEGYSVSREKKESFPLTVTSAQKNPTAFYLCASSRGGLNNEQFFGPGTRLTVL.

Here the CDR3 DNA reads TGCGCCAGCAGCCCGGCGGGGGGCCCCGGGGAAAAACTGTTTTTT. Translating gives CASSPAGGPGEKLFF. V gene TRBV5-1 combines with J gene TRBJ1-4; tentative D call: TRBD1 (6 bases). This CDR3 spans 15 amino acids. Trimming cost V 4 bases and J 8 bases, with 18 bases left between them. Per the germline V gene, CDR1 is SGHRS and CDR2 is YFSETQ.

This clone appeared a single time. The J gene is TRBJ1-2, the V gene TRBV10-3; 9 bases map to TRBD1. This CDR3 comprises 16 residues. Germline lookup yields CDR1 ENHRY and CDR2 SYGVKD. Losses at the gene ends were 6 bases for V and 3 bases for J; bases not matched to a gene: 11. The CDR3 DNA follows: TGTGCCATCAGCGAAGACGACAGGGGGTTCGACTATGGCTACACCTTC. Residues: CAISEDDRGFDYGYTF.

This clone showed up just once. This chain uses TRBV2 with TRBJ1-2; D not resolved. This CDR3 has 14 amino acids. Germline V gene sequence: CDR1 SNHLY, CDR2 FYNNEI. V was trimmed by 5 bases and J by 0 bases, leaving 10 bases between them. The CDR3 spells CASSPAVSNYGYTF. The CDR3 DNA reads TGTGCCAGCAGTCCCGCAGTTTCTAACTATGGCTACACCTTC. The entire variable domain, with the rest obtained from reference TRBV2 and TRBJ1-2, is as follows: EPEVTQTPSHQVTQMGQEVILRCVPISNHLYFYWYRQILGQKVEFLVSFYNNEISEKSEIFDDQFSVERPDGSNFTLKIRSTKLEDSAMYFCASSPAVSNYGYTFGSGTRLTVV.

The CDR3 DNA is TGTGCCAGCCGCGGACAGGGGACAATGAACACTGAAGCTTTCTTT. Its translation is CASRGQGTMNTEAFF. The chain recombines TRBV18 with TRBJ1-1; 9 bases match TRBD1. The CDR3 length is 15 residues. Germline assignment: CDR1 KGHSH and CDR2 LQKENI. The ends lost 8 bases at V and 0 bases at J; junction bases unmatched: 7.

The CDR3 nucleotides read TGTGCCAGCAGAACGGACATCTACGAGCAGTACTTC. This translates into CASRTDIYEQYF. This chain uses TRBV2 with TRBJ2-7; tentative D call: TRBD1 (5 bases). CDR1 is SNHLY, CDR2 FYNNEI, per germline. The CDR3 spans 12 residues. The ends were cut back, 6 bases at V and 3 bases at J, with 9 bases in the middle.

V gene TRBV19 combines with J gene TRBJ1-2, with TRBD1 identical over 11 bases. Germline V lookup: CDR1 LNHDA, CDR2 SQIVND (reference sequence). V lost 5 bases to trimming and J lost 6 bases; unmatched junction nucleotides: 8. The CDR3 length is 15 residues. CDR3 nucleotide sequence: TGTGCCAGTAGTGCCGGACAGGGGGCTTTGGATGGCTACACCTTC. Protein sequence: CASSAGQGALDGYTF.

This chain uses TRBV14 with TRBJ2-7; a possible D gene is TRBD1 (6 bases). The CDR3 is 18 residues long. Germline CDR1 reads SGHDN; CDR2 reads FVKESK. Trimming cost V 4 bases and J 7 bases, with 29 bases left between them. CDR3 nucleotides: TGTGCCAGCAGCCCCAACGCAGGCCAGGGGCAATCACGTACGGAGCAGTACTTC. Protein sequence: CASSPNAGQGQSRTEQYF.

The chain employs TRBV2 and TRBJ1-2; tentatively, D is TRBD1 (5 bases). The CDR3 contains 14 residues. Germline CDR1 and CDR2: SNHLY and FYNNEI. Trimming stripped 7 bases from V and 2 bases from J, with 14 bases between. The DNA for the CDR3 is TGTGCCAGCATTCTCGACAGCCTCAACTATGGCTACACCTTC. Translation gives CASILDSLNYGYTF.

The chain joins TRBV10-1 to TRBJ2-5; tentatively, D is TRBD1 (5 bases). The germline gives CDR1 WNHNN, CDR2 SYGVQD (reference sequence). CDR3 length equals 13 residues. The V end was cut by 5 bases, the J end by 5 bases, with 12 bases between. Here the CDR3 reads CASSSERQETQYF. CDR3 nucleotide sequence: TGCGCCAGCAGTTCGGAGAGACAGGAGACCCAGTACTTC.

The CDR3 loop is CASGQGGGAGEQFF. DNA for the CDR3: TGTGCCAGCGGCCAAGGCGGGGGGGCCGGTGAGCAGTTCTTC. The J gene is TRBJ2-1, the V gene TRBV6-1, with 9 bases that match TRBD2. The CDR3 length is 14 residues. Germline CDR1 and CDR2: MNHNS and SASEGT. J lost 9 bases, V lost 8 bases, and 11 bases had no gene match.

This chain uses TRBV7-2 with TRBJ2-1, with TRBD2 identical over 8 bases. Germline CDR1 and CDR2: SGHTA and FQGNSA. The CDR3 has 14 residues. J was trimmed by 1 base and V by 7 bases; bases with no gene match: 3. The DNA for the CDR3 is TGTGCCAGCACAGGGACTAGATCCTACAATGAGCAGTTCTTC. Translation: CASTGTRSYNEQFF.

The rearrangement joins TRBV9 to TRBJ2-7, with unresolved D. In germline, CDR1 is SGDLS, CDR2 YYNGEE. This CDR3 has 14 residues. Trimming removed 0 bases from V and 1 base from J, with 8 bases in between. The CDR3 spells CASSVDGGSYEQYF. Here the CDR3 DNA reads TGTGCCAGCAGCGTAGACGGCGGATCCTACGAGCAGTACTTC. The variable domain in full, completed from reference TRBV9 and TRBJ2-7, reads DSGVTQTPKHLITATGQRVTLRCSPRSGDLSVYWYQQSLDQGLQFLIQYYNGEERAKGNILERFSAQQFPDLHSELNLSSLELGDSALYFCASSVDGGSYEQYFGPGTRLTVT.

This chain's CDR3 is CASSPRDSPYNEQFF. In DNA, the CDR3 is TGTGCCAGCTCACCACGGGACAGCCCCTACAATGAGCAGTTCTTC. The chain combines TRBV18 with TRBJ2-1; 7 positions match TRBD1. This CDR3 comprises 15 residues. Trimming removed 1 base from V and 2 bases from J; junction bases left unmatched: 2. Germline CDR1 is KGHSH and CDR2 is LQKENI. Together with reference TRBV18 and TRBJ2-1, the CDR3 gives the full variable domain: NAGVMQNPRHLVRRRGQEARLRCSPMKGHSHVYWYRQLPEEGLKFMVYLQKENIIDESGMPKERFSAEFPKEGPSILRIQQVVRGDSAAYFCASSPRDSPYNEQFFGPGTRLTVL.

The chain is built from TRBV5-1 and TRBJ2-1; D not resolved. Per the germline V gene, CDR1 is SGHRS and CDR2 is YFSETQ. This CDR3 is 16 amino acids long. With 0 bases removed from V and 5 bases from J, the gap between germline ends came to 15 bases. The CDR3 region has the DNA TGCGCCAGCAGCTTGGTGGGTGGCAGGCCGAACAATGAGCAGTTCTTC. Translating gives CASSLVGGRPNNEQFF.

The chain joins TRBV4-1 to TRBJ1-2, with D perhaps TRBD1 (6 bases). This CDR3 comprises 15 residues. The ends were cut back, 1 base at V and 7 bases at J, with 16 bases in the middle. Germline V CDR1 and CDR2: MGHRA, YSYEKL. The CDR3 bases are TGCGCCAGCAGCCAAGCCGGGACACCCTTCCGTGGCTACACCTTC. Amino acid sequence: CASSQAGTPFRGYTF.

The rearrangement links TRBV7-6 to TRBJ2-7, with D possibly TRBD2 on 7 matching bases. The germline CDR1 and CDR2 sequences are SGHVS and FNYEAQ. The germline V and J ends were trimmed by 5 bases and 2 bases, with 13 bases remaining between them. This CDR3 region has 14 residues. CDR3 nucleotides: TGTGCCAGCAGCGAGGGGGGGGCTCCCTACGAGCAGTACTTC. Protein product: CASSEGGAPYEQYF.

The rearrangement uses TRBV5-1 and TRBJ1-1; unclear D gene. Germline V lookup: CDR1 SGHRS, CDR2 YFSETQ. With 0 bases removed from V and 1 base from J, the gap between germline ends came to 7 bases. The CDR3 loop spans 14 amino acids. CDR3 sequence: CASSLANKNTEAFF. For the CDR3, the DNA is TGCGCCAGCAGCTTGGCCAACAAGAACACTGAAGCTTTCTTT. The full variable domain, completed using reference TRBV5-1 and TRBJ1-1, is KAGVTQTPRYLIKTRGQQVTLSCSPISGHRSVSWYQQTPGQGLQFLFEYFSETQRNKGNFPGRFSGRQFSNSRSEMNVSTLELGDSALYLCASSLANKNTEAFFGQGTRLTVV.

CDR3: CASSQQRYSNQPQHF. In nucleotides, the CDR3 is TGTGCCAGCAGCCAACAGAGATATAGCAATCAGCCCCAGCATTTT. J is TRBJ1-5 and V is TRBV6-5; D unresolved. Germline V lookup: CDR1 MNHEY, CDR2 SVGAGI. The CDR3 consists of 15 residues. The V gene lost 6 bases and the J gene lost 0 bases, with 12 bases spanning the gap.

For the CDR3, the DNA is TGTGCCAGCAACCAACGGGGGGGAAATAATTCACCCCTCCACTTT. Encoded protein: CASNQRGGNNSPLHF. V gene TRBV5-4 combines with J gene TRBJ1-6; weak D call: TRBD1 (5 bases). CDR1 SGHNT and CDR2 YYREEE come from the germline V gene (reference sequence). V lost 6 bases to trimming and J lost 5 bases, with 15 bases between them. The CDR3 consists of 15 residues.

The rearrangement joins TRBV5-6 to TRBJ2-7, with D maybe TRBD2 (6 bases). The CDR3 totals 13 residues. The V and J ends lost 2 bases and 4 bases respectively, with 10 bases between them. Per the germline V gene, CDR1 is SGHDT and CDR2 is YYEEEE. The chain's CDR3 is CASSFGGAYEQYF. CDR3 coding DNA: TGTGCCAGCAGCTTCGGCGGGGCTTACGAGCAGTACTTC. The full variable domain, completed using reference TRBV5-6 and TRBJ2-7, is DAGVTQSPTHLIKTRGQQVTLRCSPKSGHDTVSWYQQALGQGPQFIFQYYEEEERQRGNFPDRFSGHQFPNYSSELNVNALLLGDSALYLCASSFGGAYEQYFGPGTRLTVT.

There are a few counts of this clone. This sequence joins TRBV5-1 and TRBJ1-1; TRBD1 matches at 7 bases. Germline V CDR1 and CDR2: SGHRS, YFSETQ. V was pared by 4 bases and J by 4 bases, with 7 bases of the junction left unmatched. The CDR3 sequence is 14 residues long. CDR3 protein: CASSLEGGGTEAFF. The DNA for the CDR3 is TGCGCCAGCAGCCTAGAAGGGGGCGGCACTGAAGCTTTCTTT.

The chain has TRBV10-3 and TRBJ1-3, with 10 bases that match TRBD1. CDR1 is ENHRY, CDR2 SYGVKD, per germline. The CDR3 consists of 16 residues. V gave up 10 bases and J gave up 4 bases; unmatched junction bases: 13. The CDR3 DNA sequence: TGTGCCACCCTGAGGGGACAGGGGTTGGTCGGAAACACCATATATTTT. Translating it yields CATLRGQGLVGNTIYF.